The source of this TCR beta chain is a study of breast tumors, draining lymph nodes, adjacent tissues (TCRdb year 2016). Concerning the study at large: The study compared TCR beta repertoires across tumor, adjacent nontumor tissue and axillary lymph nodes from breast cancer patients. The study was designed to assess the relationships and possible T-cell exchange between tumor, surrounding tissue and draining lymph node repertoires in human breast cancer.

A note on this clonotype: What antigen it recognizes has not been identified. Base qualities are missing; no much larger clone stands one base away.

The axillary draining lymph nodes of breast cancer patients were the source of the lymph node samples. The germline V end is reduced by 5 bases and the J end by 6 bases; junction bases left unmatched: 5. Taken from cysteine to phenylalanine, the CDR3 has 14 residues. The kept DNA is CDR3 alone, 42 bases in frame from the first base. General conclusions and limits of the study: T-cell repertoire diversity in tumors was found to be lower than in lymph nodes but higher than in nontumor tissue, and preferential V and J gene usage was observed. Tumor and nontumor tissue repertoires were significantly more similar in luminal-like than in basal-like breast cancer. The conclusion that tumor T cells originate in lymph nodes was framed as consistent with a hypothesis rather than directly demonstrated. The data were considered consistent with most tumor T cells being derived from the lymph node and subsequently expanding within tumor tissue.

The data were produced on an Illumina HiSeq 2000. TCR beta chain libraries were generated through multiplex PCR amplification. High-throughput sequencing was used to analyze the amplified TCR beta chain products. TCRdb trimmed public reads at Q25 via fastp, called clones via MiXCR and kept in-frame beta chains. Each CDR3 protein gets just one entry, which takes the most common genes and DNA from the rows behind it. This sample is represented by more than 200,000 distinct CDR3 sequences; about 34% of them were singletons. The ten largest clones take up about 1.4% of the sample. The chain uses TRBV12-3 or TRBV12-4 and TRBJ1-5; 9 junctional bases match TRBD1. The material sequenced was axillary lymph node tissue. This receptor was taken from a female donor with breast cancer. Some clones in this sample may be carry-over from other donors' samples. The nucleotide sequence is given as TGTGCCAGCAGTAGGGACAGGGTAGGTCAGCCCCAGCATTTT. The encoded protein is CASSRDRVGQPQHF.